This paragraph reports one T cell receptor (beta chain). Its antigen remains unidentified. The source of the sample is a study of T-cell memory formation after mild COVID-19. About the study: Clustering of TCRs was largely donor specific. General observations from the study: Contracting CD4+ clones lay largely in CM and EM, with CD8+ ones residing in EMRA. Some clones that responded were present in memory (sampled pre-infection), which suggests cross-reactive memory joined.

V lost 1 base, J lost 2 bases, and 7 bases lay in between. This CDR3 comprises 14 residues. The V gene's germline CDR1 is LGHNA and CDR2 YSLEER. TCRdb re-called the 5' RACE reads with MiXCR, one entry per CDR3 protein. The table lists 300,000 to 400,000 distinct CDR3 sequences, about an eighth of them singletons. This TCR derives from a man between 18 and 29 years old who had mild COVID-19 (a few samples of this study predate the infection). Cell type and time point are not known. J is TRBJ2-3 and V is TRBV4-3; unclear D gene. Sequencing was done on a sample of PBMCs or a T cell subset sorted from them (not recorded which). The CDR3, as DNA: TGCGCCAGCAGCCAAGCGTCTGTCACAGATACGCAGTATTTT. This sequence encodes CASSQASVTDTQYF.